This T cell receptor beta chain was captured in a study of blood T cell repertoires in COVID-19. Study details: Nucleic acid was either cDNA or gDNA, and it came from T cells, B-cell-depleted T cells, or PBMCs.

TCRdb's copy holds only in-frame clones and misses some; the assay was immunoSEQ multiplex PCR. This sample carries 350,000 to 400,000 clones, 75% to 90% of them seen once, and the ten largest clones take under 8.5%. This CDR3 comprises 15 residues. Germline trimming cut 2 bases from V and 5 bases from J; bases unmatched to any gene: 7. The V gene's germline CDR1 is GTSNPN and CDR2 SVGIG (reference sequence). Input material: peripheral blood. The TCR was taken from a woman aged 55-69 years with COVID-19, enrolled during active disease. J is TRBJ1-4 and V is TRBV30; 8 bases map to TRBD1. The CDR3 DNA reads as TGTGCCTGGAGTTATCAGGGGGCACGAAATGAAAAACTGTTTTTT. Amino acid sequence: CAWSYQGARNEKLFF. The full variable domain, completed using reference TRBV30 and TRBJ1-4, is SQTIHQWPATLVQPVGSPLSLECTVEGTSNPNLYWYRQAAGRGLQLLFYSVGIGQISSEVPQNLSASRPQDRQFILSSKKLLLSDSGFYLCAWSYQGARNEKLFFGSGTQLSVL.